This passage covers 9 T cell receptor beta chains from one sample sequenced in a study of cytomegalovirus exposure and HLA in healthy donors. A multiplex PCR was run with 60 Vbeta primers and 13 Jbeta primers. Assay: immunoSEQ multiplex PCR; the TCRdb copy retains only in-frame clones and omits some. Here the sample spans 81,000 or so clones, 62% being singletons. The sample comprised PBMCs. The origin of the receptors is a woman younger than 45 in good health and CMV-seropositive.

A single count supports this clone. The V call is TRBV5-4, the J call TRBJ2-2; D perhaps matches TRBD1 (5 bases). The CDR3 has 13 amino acids. The germline CDR1 and CDR2 sequences are SGHNT and YYREEE (reference sequence). Trimming took 4 bases from V and 1 from J, leaving 5 bases between them. The CDR3 DNA is TGTGCCAGCAGCGGACAGAACACCGGGGAGCTGTTTTTT. Translation gives CASSGQNTGELFF.

This clone was detected only once. V usage is TRBV5-1 and J usage is TRBJ1-2; 8 bases fit TRBD1. The CDR3 is 13 amino acids. V lost 4 bases and J lost 10; bases outside the gene matches: 9. Germline lookup yields CDR1 SGHRS and CDR2 YFSETQ. The CDR3 bases are TGCGCCAGCAGCCCGATTCCGACAGGGGACTACACCTTC. Protein: CASSPIPTGDYTF.

CDR3 nucleotide sequence: TGTGCCAGCAGTTATCTACGGAGCCGAACAACAGATACGCAGTATTTT. The encoded protein is CASSYLRSRTTDTQYF. The V gene is TRBV6-6, the J gene TRBJ2-3; D is undetermined. This CDR3 contains 16 residues. V lost 3 bases, J lost 3 bases, and 16 bases lay in between. CDR1 is MNHNY and CDR2 is SVGAGI in the germline V gene (reference sequence).

The chain couples TRBV9 to TRBJ1-1; D perhaps matches TRBD1 (5 bases). The CDR3 runs 13 residues. The V end lost 3 bases, the J end lost 1 base, and 7 bases lay between the germline ends. From germline, CDR1 is SGDLS and CDR2 YYNGEE. Written as DNA, the CDR3 is TGTGCCAGCAGCGCTCAGGGGAACACTGAAGCTTTCTTT. Translation gives CASSAQGNTEAFF.

The chain combines TRBV19 with TRBJ1-2; 7 bases match TRBD1. Germline trimming cut 5 bases from V and 3 bases from J; bases unmatched to any gene: 3. Germline CDR1 and CDR2: LNHDA and SQIVND (reference sequence). This CDR3 has 13 residues. CDR3 region: CASSQQGDYGYTF. The DNA of the CDR3 is TGTGCCAGTAGTCAGCAGGGGGACTATGGCTACACCTTC.

The rearrangement joins TRBV28 to TRBJ2-5, with TRBD2 as a possible D gene (6 bases). The CDR3 totals 14 residues. Germline loops: CDR1 MDHEN, CDR2 SYDVKM. V lost 3 bases, J lost 2 bases, and 10 bases lay in between. In DNA, the CDR3 is TGTGCCAGCAGTTTCCCGCGGGGACAAGAGACCCAGTACTTC. It is translated as CASSFPRGQETQYF.

A few counts support this clone. The J gene is TRBJ1-4, the V gene TRBV2, with D perhaps TRBD1 (6 bases). Trimming pared 10 bases from V and 3 bases from J, leaving 12 bases between. There are 13 residues in the CDR3. From germline, CDR1 is SNHLY and CDR2 FYNNEI. The CDR3 reads CAIRGGPNEKLFF. The CDR3 DNA is TGTGCCATACGGGGGGGGCCTAATGAAAAACTGTTTTTT.

The chain links TRBV7-2 to TRBJ1-2; D not resolved. V was clipped by 4 bases and J by 8 bases, with 8 bases between them. The CDR3 spans 11 residues. Germline V gives CDR1 SGHTA, CDR2 FQGNSA. This CDR3 reads CASSSGGGYTF. The CDR3 DNA sequence: TGTGCCAGCAGCTCAGGAGGGGGCTACACCTTC.

This CDR3 reads CSVVLGTNTEAFF. DNA for the CDR3: TGCAGCGTTGTACTGGGCACGAACACTGAAGCTTTCTTT. The rearrangement links TRBV29-1 to TRBJ1-1; D is unclear. The CDR3 sequence is 13 residues long. Deletions cut 4 bases from V and 1 base from J, with 10 bases between. Per the germline V gene, CDR1 is SQVTM and CDR2 is ANQGSEA.